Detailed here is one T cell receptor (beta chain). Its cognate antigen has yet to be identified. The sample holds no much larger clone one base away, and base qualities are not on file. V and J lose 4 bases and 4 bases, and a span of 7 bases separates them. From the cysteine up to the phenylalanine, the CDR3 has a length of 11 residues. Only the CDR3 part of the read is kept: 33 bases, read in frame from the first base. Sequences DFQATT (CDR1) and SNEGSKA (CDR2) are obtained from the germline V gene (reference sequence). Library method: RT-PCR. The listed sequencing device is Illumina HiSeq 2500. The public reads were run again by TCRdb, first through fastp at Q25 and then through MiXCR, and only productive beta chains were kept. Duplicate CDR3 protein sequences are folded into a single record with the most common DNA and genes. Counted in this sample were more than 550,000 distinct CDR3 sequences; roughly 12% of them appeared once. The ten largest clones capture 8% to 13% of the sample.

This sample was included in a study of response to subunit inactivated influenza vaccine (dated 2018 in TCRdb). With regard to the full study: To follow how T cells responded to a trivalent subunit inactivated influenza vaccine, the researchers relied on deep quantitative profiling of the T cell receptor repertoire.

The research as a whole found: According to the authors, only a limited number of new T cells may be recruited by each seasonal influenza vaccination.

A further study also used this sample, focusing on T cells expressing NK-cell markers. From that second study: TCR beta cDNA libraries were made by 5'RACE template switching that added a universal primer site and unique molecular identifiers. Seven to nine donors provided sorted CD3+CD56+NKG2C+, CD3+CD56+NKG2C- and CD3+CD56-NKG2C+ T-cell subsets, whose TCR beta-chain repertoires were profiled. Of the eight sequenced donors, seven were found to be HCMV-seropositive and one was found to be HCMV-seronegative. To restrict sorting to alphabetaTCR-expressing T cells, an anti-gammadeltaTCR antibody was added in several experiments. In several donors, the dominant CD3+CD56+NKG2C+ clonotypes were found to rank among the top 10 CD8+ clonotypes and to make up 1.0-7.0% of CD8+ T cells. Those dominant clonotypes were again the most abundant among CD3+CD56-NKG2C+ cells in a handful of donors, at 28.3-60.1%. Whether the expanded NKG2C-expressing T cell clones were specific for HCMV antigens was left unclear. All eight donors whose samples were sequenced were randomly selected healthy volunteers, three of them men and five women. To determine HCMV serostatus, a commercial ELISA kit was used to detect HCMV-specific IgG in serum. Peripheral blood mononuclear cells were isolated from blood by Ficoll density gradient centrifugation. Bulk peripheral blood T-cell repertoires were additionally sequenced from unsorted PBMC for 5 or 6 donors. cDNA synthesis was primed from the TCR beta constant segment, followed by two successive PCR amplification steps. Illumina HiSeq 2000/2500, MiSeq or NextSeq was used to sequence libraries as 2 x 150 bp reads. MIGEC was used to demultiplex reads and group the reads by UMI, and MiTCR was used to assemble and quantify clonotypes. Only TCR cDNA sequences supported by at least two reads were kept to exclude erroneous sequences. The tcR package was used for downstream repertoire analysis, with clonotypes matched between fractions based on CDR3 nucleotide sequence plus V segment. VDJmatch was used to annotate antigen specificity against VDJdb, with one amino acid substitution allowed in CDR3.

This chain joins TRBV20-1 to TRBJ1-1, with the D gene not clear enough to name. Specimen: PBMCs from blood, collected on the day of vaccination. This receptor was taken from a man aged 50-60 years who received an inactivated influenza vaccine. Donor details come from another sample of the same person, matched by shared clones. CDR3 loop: CSAIGITEAFF. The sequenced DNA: TGCAGTGCTATAGGGATCACTGAAGCTTTCTTT.